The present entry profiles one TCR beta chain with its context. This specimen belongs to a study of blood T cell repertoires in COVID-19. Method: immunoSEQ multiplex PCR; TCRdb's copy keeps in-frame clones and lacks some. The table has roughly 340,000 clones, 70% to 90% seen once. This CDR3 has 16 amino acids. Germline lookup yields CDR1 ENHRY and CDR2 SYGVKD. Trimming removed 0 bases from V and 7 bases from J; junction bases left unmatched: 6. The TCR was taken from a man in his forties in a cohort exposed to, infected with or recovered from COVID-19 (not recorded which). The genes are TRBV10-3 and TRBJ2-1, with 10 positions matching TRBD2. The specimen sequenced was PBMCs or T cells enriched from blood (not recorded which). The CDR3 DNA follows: TGTGCCATCAGTGAGTCTAGGAGCGGGAGGGGTAATGAGCAGTTCTTC. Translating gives CAISESRSGRGNEQFF.